The clone carrying this TCR beta chain was counted ten times or more. What it recognizes is unknown. The read ends 3 residues early relative to the CDR3; the germline J gene fills the gap. Trimming took 0 bases from V and 4 from J, leaving 10 bases between them. From germline, CDR1 is SGHNT and CDR2 YYREEE (reference sequence). The CDR3 extends over 14 amino acids. Caucasian heritage predominated among both patients and controls. This entry belongs to a study of T cell clonality in common variable immunodeficiency. TCRdb keeps only in-frame clones here, not all; method: immunoSEQ multiplex PCR. Recorded here are more than 35,000 clones, none singletons. Study observations and caveats: Authors noted CVID clonality's cause needs subpopulation repertoire sequencing. Shared TCRbeta clones were fewer between CVID subjects than controls. Fewer deletions and N-nucleotide insertions were reportedly seen in common variable immunodeficiency TCR beta sequences.

The specimen was peripheral blood mononuclear cells. The receptor comes from a person aged 18 to 75 in good health. This sequence joins TRBV5-4 and TRBJ1-1; D perhaps matches TRBD1 (5 bases). CDR3 DNA (partial): TGTGCCAGCAGCTTGGCCGGGGGGGTCACTGAA. Translation gives CASSLAGGVTE. The CDR3 reads in full as CASSLAGGVTEAFF.